This is a list of T cell receptor beta chains from one sample in a study of T cell repertoires in cytomegalovirus infection. The antigens for these receptors are not known. TCRdb called the reads again in MiXCR, with one record for every CDR3 protein. Of about 350,000 distinct CDR3 sequences listed, 34% were seen once; the top ten hold approximately 13%. Here the sequenced sample was cultured PBMCs, taken from culture after CMV antigen stimulation. Receptor source: a human donor in good health (CMV status not recorded). Some clones in this sample may be carry-over from other donors' samples. CDR3s include the opening cysteine and the closing phenylalanine or tryptophan. D genes are given only for firm matches. Size is stated for part of the rows, as once, few or many counts, or as a class when the clone is expanded.

D gene: -
clone size: few
V gene: TRBV6-2/TRBV6-3
J gene: TRBJ1-1
CDR3 protein: CASSYWSLGNTEAFF
CDR3 DNA: TGTGCCAGCAGTTACTGGTCTCTAGGGAACACTGAAGCTTTCTTT

D gene: -
clone size: -
V gene: TRBV9
J gene: TRBJ1-6
CDR3 protein: CASSVVGGPSPLHF
CDR3 DNA: TGTGCCAGCAGCGTAGTCGGGGGGCCTTCACCCCTCCACTTT

D gene: TRBD2
clone size: -
V gene: TRBV9
J gene: TRBJ2-1
CDR3 protein: CASSRAGVNNEQFF
CDR3 DNA: TGTGCCAGCAGTCGAGCGGGAGTCAACAATGAGCAGTTCTTC

D gene: TRBD1
clone size: -
V gene: TRBV7-2
J gene: TRBJ1-6
CDR3 protein: CASRPGTGYNSPLHF
CDR3 DNA: TGTGCCAGCAGGCCCGGGACAGGGTATAATTCACCCCTCCACTTT

D gene: -
clone size: -
V gene: TRBV12-3/TRBV12-4
J gene: TRBJ1-2
CDR3 protein: CASSGYGYTF
CDR3 DNA: TGTGCCAGCAGTGGCTATGGCTACACCTTC

D gene: TRBD1
clone size: few
V gene: TRBV19
J gene: TRBJ1-2
CDR3 protein: CASSTIYRGGYGYTF
CDR3 DNA: TGTGCCAGTAGTACCATCTACAGGGGCGGTTATGGCTACACCTTC

D gene: TRBD2
clone size: many
V gene: TRBV11-3
J gene: TRBJ2-5
CDR3 protein: CASSLGLAGAYQETQYF
CDR3 DNA: TGTGCCAGCAGCTTAGGGCTAGCGGGGGCGTACCAAGAGACCCAGTACTTC

D gene: TRBD1
clone size: -
V gene: TRBV12-3/TRBV12-4
J gene: TRBJ2-2
CDR3 protein: CASSWGNRGNTGELFF
CDR3 DNA: TGTGCCAGCAGTTGGGGAAACAGGGGGAACACCGGGGAGCTGTTTTTT

D gene: -
clone size: -
V gene: TRBV6-2/TRBV6-3
J gene: TRBJ2-2
CDR3 protein: CASSDGGQYTGELFF
CDR3 DNA: TGTGCCAGCAGTGATGGGGGGCAGTACACCGGGGAGCTGTTTTTT

D gene: TRBD2
clone size: many
V gene: TRBV7-8
J gene: TRBJ2-5
CDR3 protein: CASSLWTSGRGGETQYF
CDR3 DNA: TGTGCCAGCAGCTTGTGGACTAGCGGGAGGGGAGGGGAGACCCAGTACTTC

D gene: -
clone size: -
V gene: TRBV28
J gene: TRBJ2-1
CDR3 protein: CASSSPGGTGEQFF
CDR3 DNA: TGTGCCAGCAGTTCCCCAGGCGGGACCGGTGAGCAGTTCTTC

D gene: -
clone size: -
V gene: TRBV7-9
J gene: TRBJ2-3
CDR3 protein: CASSLEFQSDTQYF
CDR3 DNA: TGTGCCAGCAGCTTAGAGTTCCAATCAGATACGCAGTATTTT

D gene: -
clone size: many
V gene: TRBV7-2
J gene: TRBJ1-4
CDR3 protein: CASSLQGTNEKLFF
CDR3 DNA: TGTGCCAGCAGCTTACAAGGGACGAATGAAAAACTGTTTTTT

D gene: TRBD2
clone size: -
V gene: TRBV7-2
J gene: TRBJ2-7
CDR3 protein: CASSLVPSGRVDEQYF
CDR3 DNA: TGTGCCAGCAGCTTAGTTCCCAGCGGGAGGGTCGACGAGCAGTACTTC

D gene: TRBD2
clone size: -
V gene: TRBV28
J gene: TRBJ2-1
CDR3 protein: CASSANEREWFF
CDR3 DNA: TGTGCCAGCAGCGCCAACGAGCGGGAGTGGTTCTTC

D gene: TRBD2
clone size: few
V gene: TRBV7-2
J gene: TRBJ2-7
CDR3 protein: CASSLAPSGRTEQYF
CDR3 DNA: TGTGCCAGCAGCTTAGCACCTAGCGGGAGAACCGAGCAGTACTTC

D gene: TRBD2
clone size: -
V gene: TRBV28
J gene: TRBJ2-7
CDR3 protein: CASSLLGLASYEQYF
CDR3 DNA: TGTGCCAGCAGTTTATTGGGACTAGCTTCCTACGAGCAGTACTTC

D gene: -
clone size: -
V gene: TRBV4-3
J gene: TRBJ1-5
CDR3 protein: CASSQGRLSNQPQHF
CDR3 DNA: TGCGCCAGCAGCCAAGGACGTTTGTCCAATCAGCCCCAGCATTTT

D gene: TRBD2
clone size: few
V gene: TRBV30
J gene: TRBJ2-3
CDR3 protein: CAWTSLAGLTDTQYF
CDR3 DNA: TGTGCCTGGACTTCGCTAGCGGGCCTCACAGATACGCAGTATTTT

D gene: TRBD1
clone size: -
V gene: TRBV27
J gene: TRBJ2-6
CDR3 protein: CASSWTGGSGANVLTF
CDR3 DNA: TGTGCCAGCAGTTGGACAGGGGGATCTGGGGCCAACGTCCTGACTTTC

D gene: -
clone size: -
V gene: TRBV4-3
J gene: TRBJ2-5
CDR3 protein: CASSQDLGQTQYF
CDR3 DNA: TGCGCCAGCAGCCAAGATTTGGGCCAGACCCAGTACTTC

D gene: TRBD2
clone size: few
V gene: TRBV7-6
J gene: TRBJ2-5
CDR3 protein: CASSPSGGRRGETQYF
CDR3 DNA: TGTGCCAGCAGCCCCTCGGGAGGGCGGAGGGGGGAGACCCAGTACTTC

D gene: TRBD2
clone size: many
V gene: TRBV12-3/TRBV12-4
J gene: TRBJ2-3
CDR3 protein: CASTAGVVGSTDTQYF
CDR3 DNA: TGTGCCAGCACAGCGGGAGTTGTAGGTAGCACAGATACGCAGTATTTT

D gene: -
clone size: -
V gene: TRBV4-3
J gene: TRBJ2-6
CDR3 protein: CASSQKTGAGANVLTF
CDR3 DNA: TGCGCCAGCAGCCAAAAGACGGGGGCCGGGGCCAACGTCCTGACTTTC